A selection of T cell receptor beta chains follows, all from one sample in a study of immune evolution from preneoplasia to lung adenocarcinoma. Data came from immunoSEQ multiplex PCR; TCRdb stores just in-frame clones and leaves some out. The data contain more than 2,500 clones, approximately 90% of them seen just once; the ten biggest clones take up roughly 4%. Sequencing input: FFPE invasive lung adenocarcinoma tissue. The receptors originated from a person between 65 and 80 years old with invasive lung adenocarcinoma. Both conserved end residues are part of each CDR3. The order of the fields is D gene, clone size, V gene, J gene, CDR3 DNA, CDR3 protein. The D gene is left open where the match is weak. Size is omitted from some rows. Given values are once, few, many or a class for expanded clones.

TRBD1	-	TRBV19	TRBJ1-5	TGTGCCAGTAGTGCCGGGACAGGGGGCGTAAGTAGCAATCAGCCCCAGCATTTT	CASSAGTGGVSSNQPQHF
-	-	TRBV25-1	TRBJ2-7	TGTGCCAGCAGTGAATTAAGGAGGGTTCCCCCCTACGAGCAGTACTTC	CASSELRRVPPYEQYF
-	-	TRBV4-3	TRBJ2-7	TGCGCCAGCAGCCAAGACGAGTTTACCTACGAGCAGTACTTC	CASSQDEFTYEQYF
-	-	TRBV1	TRBJ1-2	TGCACCAGCGCCAGGCAGGCAGATTTGGCTAGGTATGGCTACACCTTC	CTSARQADLARYGYTF
TRBD1	-	TRBV7-3	TRBJ1-1	TGTGCCAGCAGCTCACAGGGGTACACTGAAGCTTTCTTT	CASSSQGYTEAFF
TRBD1	-	TRBV29-1	TRBJ1-2	TGCAGCGCCCCGAGTGGGACAGGGGGACCACTTCCCGGCTACACCTTC	CSAPSGTGGPLPGYTF
-	-	TRBV28	TRBJ1-1	TGTGCCAGCAGTTTCCTGACCTTAAACACTGAAGCTTTCTTT	CASSFLTLNTEAFF
TRBD2	few	TRBV7-2	TRBJ2-5	TGTGCCAGCAGCCCAGGTTCGGAGCGGGAGGGGGAAGAGACCCAGTACTTC	CASSPGSEREGEETQYF
-	-	TRBV7-6	TRBJ1-2	TGTGCCAGCAGCCCTCGCAGGGGTTTCGGTGGCTACACCTTC	CASSPRRGFGGYTF
TRBD2	-	TRBV2	TRBJ2-2	TGTGCCAGCAGCCTACTAGCGGGCGGACCCGGGGAGCTGTTTTTT	CASSLLAGGPGELFF
TRBD1	-	TRBV9	TRBJ1-2	TGTGCCAGCAGCGTAGCTTGGGACAGCCTGTATAGTGGCTACACCTTC	CASSVAWDSLYSGYTF
-	-	TRBV9	TRBJ2-1	TGTGCCAGCAGCGTGTCAACCGGGACCTTGGGGAATGAGCAGTTCTTC	CASSVSTGTLGNEQFF
-	-	TRBV10-1	TRBJ2-1	TGCGCCAGCAGTGGACTGGGCAGAAATGAGCAGTTCTTC	CASSGLGRNEQFF
TRBD1	-	TRBV19	TRBJ1-5	TGTGCCAGTAGTCCAAGGGACAGGGGGCTCGGACAGCCCCAGCATTTT	CASSPRDRGLGQPQHF
TRBD1	-	TRBV9	TRBJ2-7	TGTGCCAGCAGCACAGGGACAGGAGGTTCCTACGAGCAGTACTTC	CASSTGTGGSYEQYF
-	-	TRBV6-4	TRBJ2-2	TGTGCCAGCAGCCCTGAACCGAGCACCGGGGAGCTGTTTTTT	CASSPEPSTGELFF
TRBD2	-	TRBV7-9	TRBJ2-1	TGTGCCAGCAGCTTAGATCGAGCGGGGTCTTTAGCCTACAATGAGCAGTTCTTC	CASSLDRAGSLAYNEQFF
TRBD2	-	TRBV30	TRBJ2-1	TGTGCCTGTACGGGACTACGCTACAATGAGCAGTTCTTC	CACTGLRYNEQFF
TRBD1	-	TRBV6-5	TRBJ2-7	TGTGCCAGCAGTTACGGGGACAGGGGGCCGTACGAGCAGTACTTC	CASSYGDRGPYEQYF
TRBD2	-	TRBV7-3	TRBJ2-1	TGTGCCAGCAGCCTCCAACCAGGCGGGGGGCGGGCCAATGAGCAGTTCTTC	CASSLQPGGGRANEQFF